Listed here are 5 T cell receptor beta chains from one sample, sequenced in a study of vaccination and CD4 T cells after COVID-19. No antigen has been identified for these receptors. Treatment: roughly 11-day PBMC culture with coronavirus spike peptide pools or control peptides (ViraFEST assay). Cultured CD4+ T cell DNA underwent sequencing with the Oncomine TCR Beta short-read assay. TCRdb reanalysed the PCR reads using MiXCR and keeps one entry per CDR3 protein. Among roughly 11,000 distinct CDR3 sequences, around 50% were seen once, and the ten largest hold about 31%. Source material: CD4+ T cells from blood, cultured in vitro. The origin of the receptors is a human donor who had recovered from COVID-19.

This chain joins TRBV10-3 and TRBJ1-1, with 7 bases lining up with TRBD1. The length of the CDR3 is 15 residues. V was clipped by 0 bases and J by 1 base; unmatched bases: 2. Germline assignment: CDR1 ENHRY and CDR2 SYGVKD. CDR3 nucleotide sequence: TGTGCCATCAGTGAGTCACAGGGGTCGAACACTGAAGCTTTCTTT. Translation gives CAISESQGSNTEAFF.

The gene calls are TRBV5-1 and TRBJ1-5; D perhaps matches TRBD1 (6 bases). The CDR3 is 14 residues long. In germline, CDR1 is SGHRS, CDR2 YFSETQ. Trimming took 4 bases from V and 2 from J, leaving 10 bases between them. CDR3 in amino acids: CASSPGGRNQPQHF. In nucleotides, the CDR3 is TGCGCCAGCAGCCCTGGGGGGCGCAATCAGCCCCAGCATTTT.

This chain uses TRBV6-2 or TRBV6-3 with TRBJ2-7; D is ambiguous. The CDR3 runs to 13 residues. V was clipped by 5 bases and J by 1 base, with 9 bases between them. The germline V gene encodes CDR1 MNHEY and CDR2 SVGEGT. The CDR3 DNA reads TGTGCCAGCAGTCGGACCGAATCCTACGAGCAGTACTTC. Its protein product is CASSRTESYEQYF.

The V gene is TRBV6-1, the J gene TRBJ2-3, with TRBD1 matching 11 bases. This CDR3 spans 15 amino acids. J lost 5 bases, V lost 6 bases, and 7 bases had no gene match. CDR1 is MNHNS and CDR2 is SASEGT in the germline V gene. The DNA of the CDR3 is TGTGCCAGCAGGACCGGGACAGGGGGAGTAGATACGCAGTATTTT. Translation: CASRTGTGGVDTQYF.

A few counts support this clonotype. At one end, the junction sequence differs from germline, possibly due to a read error. The chain has TRBV28 and TRBJ1-2, with a possible D match to TRBD1 (5 bases). This CDR3 has 15 residues. Germline V lookup: CDR1 MDHEN, CDR2 SYDVKM. CDR3: CASTLTRGIGKGYTF. The CDR3 DNA follows: TGTGCCAGCACTTTAACCCGGGGCATAGGAAAGGGCTACACCTTC.